The following is a T cell receptor beta chain sequence with its context. The sample originates from a study of cytomegalovirus exposure and HLA in healthy donors. The PCR employed 60 Vbeta primers together with 13 Jbeta primers. This table comes from immunoSEQ multiplex PCR, and its TCRdb copy is limited to in-frame clones, with some not included. The data contain about 160,000 clones, approximately 80% of them singletons. The V gene lost 3 bases and the J gene lost 3 bases, with 16 bases spanning the gap. CDR1 LGHNA and CDR2 YSLEER come from the germline V gene. The CDR3 is 16 amino acids. The clonotype originates from a woman in her 30s in good health and CMV-seropositive. The sequenced sample consisted of PBMCs. The rearrangement links TRBV4-3 to TRBJ2-3; tentatively, D is TRBD2 (6 bases). The chain's CDR3 is CASSQSAWGVTDTQYF. The DNA of the CDR3 is TGCGCCAGCAGCCAGTCTGCGTGGGGGGTTACAGATACGCAGTATTTT.